The 6 T cell receptor beta chains below all came from one sample that was sequenced in a study of control samples from healthy donors and cancer patients. Measured with immunoSEQ multiplex PCR; TCRdb has only the in-frame clones, and not every one. Of approximately 150,000 clones in the sample, about 90% were seen once. Sequenced material: blood. The source is a man between 18 and 29 years old in good health.

This clone was counted a single time. V gene TRBV5-1 combines with J gene TRBJ1-2, with D perhaps matching TRBD1 (5 bases). Trimming stripped 0 bases from V and 3 bases from J, with 15 bases between. Germline lookup yields CDR1 SGHRS and CDR2 YFSETQ. The CDR3 consists of 16 residues. The CDR3 nucleotides read TGCGCCAGCAGCTTGGTTCTGCAGGGCGGAGACTATGGCTACACCTTC. It specifies CASSLVLQGGDYGYTF.

The chain is built from TRBV7-9 and TRBJ1-1; a weak D match, TRBD1 (5 bases). Trimming took off 5 bases at V and 6 bases at J, with 19 bases between the two ends. This CDR3 has 15 residues. Germline assignment: CDR1 SEHNR and CDR2 FQNEAQ (reference sequence). The CDR3 loop reads CASSPVVGPYPEAFF. The CDR3 coding sequence is TGTGCCAGCAGCCCCGTCGTGGGGCCCTACCCTGAAGCTTTCTTT.

The V gene is TRBV12-3 or TRBV12-4, the J gene TRBJ2-5, with D perhaps TRBD2 (5 bases). There are 13 residues in the CDR3. With 3 bases removed from V and 5 bases from J, the gap between germline ends came to 10 bases. CDR3 sequence reads: CASSFSGWETQYF. Written as DNA, the CDR3 is TGTGCCAGCAGTTTTTCGGGGTGGGAGACCCAGTACTTC.

The chain carries TRBV7-9 and TRBJ1-2; D is possibly TRBD1 (5 bases). V lost 3 bases, J lost 8 bases, and 19 bases lay in between. Per germline, CDR1 SEHNR and CDR2 FQNEAQ (reference sequence). This CDR3 contains 15 residues. CDR3 sequence reads: CASSFSAGSLFGYTF. CDR3 coding DNA: TGTGCCAGCAGCTTTTCGGCAGGGTCTTTATTCGGCTACACCTTC.

The chain uses TRBV5-1 and TRBJ2-7; no firm D call. CDR3 size: 14 residues. V was shortened by 0 bases and J by 2 bases, with 9 bases between the two germline ends. Germline-derived CDR1 and CDR2 are SGHRS and YFSETQ. The CDR3 is CASSLGGSAYEQYF. In nucleotides, the CDR3 is TGCGCCAGCAGCTTGGGAGGTTCGGCCTACGAGCAGTACTTC.

The genes are TRBV2 and TRBJ2-7; 15 bases agree with TRBD2. Trimming took 6 bases from V and 6 from J; bases not matched to a gene: 3. The germline CDR1 and CDR2 sequences are SNHLY and FYNNEI. The CDR3 is made up of 14 amino acids. CDR3 coding DNA: TGTGCCAGCAGGGCGGGACTAGCGGGGGGCGAGCAGTACTTC. Amino acids: CASRAGLAGGEQYF.